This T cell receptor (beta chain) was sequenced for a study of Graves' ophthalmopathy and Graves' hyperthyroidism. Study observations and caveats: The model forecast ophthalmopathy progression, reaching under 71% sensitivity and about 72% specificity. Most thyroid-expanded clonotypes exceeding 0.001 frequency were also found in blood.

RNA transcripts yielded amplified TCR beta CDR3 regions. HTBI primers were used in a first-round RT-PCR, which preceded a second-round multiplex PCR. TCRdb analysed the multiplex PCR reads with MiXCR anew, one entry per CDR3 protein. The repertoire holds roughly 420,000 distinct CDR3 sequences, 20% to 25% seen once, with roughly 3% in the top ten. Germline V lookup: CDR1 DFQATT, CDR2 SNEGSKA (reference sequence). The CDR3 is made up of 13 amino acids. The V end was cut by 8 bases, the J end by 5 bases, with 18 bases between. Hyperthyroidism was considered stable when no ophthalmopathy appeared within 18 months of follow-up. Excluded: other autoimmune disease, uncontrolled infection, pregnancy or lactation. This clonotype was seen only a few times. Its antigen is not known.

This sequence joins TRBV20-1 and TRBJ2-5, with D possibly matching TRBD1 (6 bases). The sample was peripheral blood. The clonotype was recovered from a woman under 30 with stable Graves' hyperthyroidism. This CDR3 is CSQSTGMRETQYF. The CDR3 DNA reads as TGCAGTCAATCCACAGGGATGAGGGAGACCCAGTACTTC.